This T cell receptor (beta chain) was documented in a study of CD8+ T cells in alopecia areata. The wider study: Each recipient was a roughly 7-11-week-old female C3H/HeJ mouse given skin from a 6-12-month-old C3H/HeJ donor with spontaneous alopecia.

This clone was seen many times. Its specificity is unknown. Genes and germline come from the mouse. Researchers sorted pooled cutaneous lymph node cells on the basis of CD4, CD8alpha, NKG2D, NKG2ACE and other markers. Sequencing templates came from extracted RNA that was reverse transcribed into cDNA. TCRdb's table, derived via immunoSEQ multiplex PCR, lists solely in-frame clones and lacks some. The profile covers 200,000 to 300,000 clones, none occurring a single time. Study observations and caveats: Higher clonality than in normal scalp was seen in lesional scalp, especially alopecia totalis/universalis. With patients, TCR sharing proved less clear than in mice, a difference possibly related to HLA.

This sequence was found in a C3H/HeJ mouse with alopecia areata. MHC haplotype here: H2-k. The sample comprised CD4+ T cells sorted from a lymph node.

The CDR3 bases that were read are TGCACCTGCAGTGCAGATGGGGGGTCCTATGCT. Translation: CTCSADGGSYA. The complete CDR3 protein is CTCSADGGSYAEQFF. V gene TRBV1 combines with J gene TRBJ2-1; 7 bases map to TRBD2. The read finishes 4 residues shy of the CDR3 end, and the germline J gene is used to complete it. This CDR3 comprises 15 residues. V lost 0 bases, J lost 3 bases, and 2 bases stayed unmatched. Germline V CDR1 and CDR2: NSQYPW, LRSPGD (reference sequence).